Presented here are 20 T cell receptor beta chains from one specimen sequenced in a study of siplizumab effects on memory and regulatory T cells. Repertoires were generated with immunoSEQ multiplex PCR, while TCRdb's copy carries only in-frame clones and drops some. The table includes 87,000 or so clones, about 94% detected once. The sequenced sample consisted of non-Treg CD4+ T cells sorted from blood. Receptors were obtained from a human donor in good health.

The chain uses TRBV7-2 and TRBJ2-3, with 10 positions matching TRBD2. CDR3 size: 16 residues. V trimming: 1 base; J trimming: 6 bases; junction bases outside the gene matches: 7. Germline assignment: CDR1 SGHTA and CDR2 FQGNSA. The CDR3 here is CASSLGASGGIDTQYF. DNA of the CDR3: TGTGCCAGCAGCTTAGGAGCTAGCGGGGGCATTGATACGCAGTATTTT.

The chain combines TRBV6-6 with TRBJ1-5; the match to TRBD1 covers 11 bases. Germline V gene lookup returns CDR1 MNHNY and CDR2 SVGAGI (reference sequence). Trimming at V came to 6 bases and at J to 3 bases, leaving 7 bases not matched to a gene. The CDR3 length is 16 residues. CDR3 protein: CASRNRDRGNNQPQHF. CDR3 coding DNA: TGTGCCAGCAGAAACCGGGACAGGGGGAACAATCAGCCCCAGCATTTT.

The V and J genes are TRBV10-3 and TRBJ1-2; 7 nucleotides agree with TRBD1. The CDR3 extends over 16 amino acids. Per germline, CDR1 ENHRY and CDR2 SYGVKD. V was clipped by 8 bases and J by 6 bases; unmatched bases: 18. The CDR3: CAIALGQNPLMNGYTF. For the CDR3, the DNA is TGTGCCATCGCACTGGGACAGAATCCCTTGATGAATGGCTACACCTTC.

CDR3 nucleotides: TGTGCCAGCAGCTCCACAGGCACAGATACGCAGTATTTT. The encoded protein is CASSSTGTDTQYF. The genes are TRBV5-4 and TRBJ2-3; D call uncertain. V lost 3 bases to trimming and J lost 1 base, with 6 bases between them. This CDR3 has 13 amino acids. The germline gives CDR1 SGHNT, CDR2 YYREEE (reference sequence).

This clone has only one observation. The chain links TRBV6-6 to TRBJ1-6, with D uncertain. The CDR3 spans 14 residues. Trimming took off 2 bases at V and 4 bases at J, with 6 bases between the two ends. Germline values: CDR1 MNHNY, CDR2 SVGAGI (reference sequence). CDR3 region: CASSYDGYNSPLHF. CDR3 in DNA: TGTGCCAGCAGTTACGACGGTTATAATTCACCCCTCCACTTT.

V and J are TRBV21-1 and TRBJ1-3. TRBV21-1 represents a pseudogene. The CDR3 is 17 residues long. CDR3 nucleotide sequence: TGTGCCAGCAGCATTGGGGGGGTAATTCGCTCTGGAAACACCATATATTTT. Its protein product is CASSIGGVIRSGNTIYF.

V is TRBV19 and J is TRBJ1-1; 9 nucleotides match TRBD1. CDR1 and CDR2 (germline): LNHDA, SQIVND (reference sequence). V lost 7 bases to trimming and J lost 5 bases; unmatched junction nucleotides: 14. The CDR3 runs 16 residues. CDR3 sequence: CASTLFTGTGKTEAFF. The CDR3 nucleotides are TGTGCCAGTACCCTATTCACCGGGACAGGGAAGACTGAAGCTTTCTTT.

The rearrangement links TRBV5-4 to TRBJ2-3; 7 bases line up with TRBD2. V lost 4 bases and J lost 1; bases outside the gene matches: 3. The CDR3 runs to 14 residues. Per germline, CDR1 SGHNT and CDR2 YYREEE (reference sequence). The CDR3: CASSTGGGTDTQYF. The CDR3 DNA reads TGTGCCAGCAGCACGGGAGGTGGCACAGATACGCAGTATTTT.

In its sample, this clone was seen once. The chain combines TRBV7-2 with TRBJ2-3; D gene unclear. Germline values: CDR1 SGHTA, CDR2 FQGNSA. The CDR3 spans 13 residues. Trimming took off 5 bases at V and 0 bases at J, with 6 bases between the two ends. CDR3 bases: TGTGCCAGCAGCGGCAGTAGCACAGATACGCAGTATTTT. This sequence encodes CASSGSSTDTQYF.

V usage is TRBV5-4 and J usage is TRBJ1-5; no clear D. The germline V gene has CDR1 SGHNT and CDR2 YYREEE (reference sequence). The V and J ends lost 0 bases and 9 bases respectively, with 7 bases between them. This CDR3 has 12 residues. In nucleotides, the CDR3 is TGTGCCAGCAGCTTGGACGGTCGGCCCCAGCATTTT. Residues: CASSLDGRPQHF.

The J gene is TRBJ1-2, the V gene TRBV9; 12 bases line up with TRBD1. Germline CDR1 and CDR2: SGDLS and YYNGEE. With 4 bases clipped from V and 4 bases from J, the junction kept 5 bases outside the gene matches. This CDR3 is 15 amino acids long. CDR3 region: CASSPGTGGAYGYTF. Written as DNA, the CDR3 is TGTGCCAGCAGCCCGGGGACAGGGGGCGCCTATGGCTACACCTTC. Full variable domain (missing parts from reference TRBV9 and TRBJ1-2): DSGVTQTPKHLITATGQRVTLRCSPRSGDLSVYWYQQSLDQGLQFLIQYYNGEERAKGNILERFSAQQFPDLHSELNLSSLELGDSALYFCASSPGTGGAYGYTFGSGTRLTVV.

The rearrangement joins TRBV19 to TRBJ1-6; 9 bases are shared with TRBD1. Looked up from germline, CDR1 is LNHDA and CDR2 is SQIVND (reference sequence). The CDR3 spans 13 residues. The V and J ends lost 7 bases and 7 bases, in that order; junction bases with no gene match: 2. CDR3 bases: TGTGCCAGTATGGGACAGGGAAATTCACCCCTCCACTTT. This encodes CASMGQGNSPLHF.

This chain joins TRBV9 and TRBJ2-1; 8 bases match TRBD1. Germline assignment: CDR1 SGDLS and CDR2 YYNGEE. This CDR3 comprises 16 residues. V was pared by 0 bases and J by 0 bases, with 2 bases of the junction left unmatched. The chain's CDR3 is CASSVVGQDSYNEQFF. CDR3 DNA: TGTGCCAGCAGCGTAGTGGGACAGGACTCCTACAATGAGCAGTTCTTC.

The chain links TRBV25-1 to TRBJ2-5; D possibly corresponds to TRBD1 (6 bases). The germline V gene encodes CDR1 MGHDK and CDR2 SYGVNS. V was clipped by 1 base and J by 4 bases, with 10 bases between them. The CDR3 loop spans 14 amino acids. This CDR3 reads CASSEWQGRETQYF. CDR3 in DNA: TGTGCCAGCAGTGAATGGCAGGGGAGAGAGACCCAGTACTTC.

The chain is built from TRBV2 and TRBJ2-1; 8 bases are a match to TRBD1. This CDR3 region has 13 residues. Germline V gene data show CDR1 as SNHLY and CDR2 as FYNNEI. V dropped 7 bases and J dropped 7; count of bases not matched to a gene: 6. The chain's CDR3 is CASTGQAGNEQFF. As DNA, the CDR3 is TGTGCCAGCACGGGACAGGCGGGAAATGAGCAGTTCTTC.

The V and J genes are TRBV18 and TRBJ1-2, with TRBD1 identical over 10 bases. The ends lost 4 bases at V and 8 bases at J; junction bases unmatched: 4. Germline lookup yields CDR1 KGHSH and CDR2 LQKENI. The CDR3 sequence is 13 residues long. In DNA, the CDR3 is TGTGCCAGCTCACTCGGACAGGGGGGAGGCTACACCTTC. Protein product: CASSLGQGGGYTF. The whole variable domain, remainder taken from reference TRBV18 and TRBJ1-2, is NAGVMQNPRHLVRRRGQEARLRCSPMKGHSHVYWYRQLPEEGLKFMVYLQKENIIDESGMPKERFSAEFPKEGPSILRIQQVVRGDSAAYFCASSLGQGGGYTFGSGTRLTVV.

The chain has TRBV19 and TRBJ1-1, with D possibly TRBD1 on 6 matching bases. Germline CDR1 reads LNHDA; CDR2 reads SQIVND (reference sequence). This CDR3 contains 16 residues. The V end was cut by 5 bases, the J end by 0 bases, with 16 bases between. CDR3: CASSRGAGAMNTEAFF. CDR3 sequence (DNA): TGTGCCAGTAGTCGGGGGGCGGGGGCGATGAACACTGAAGCTTTCTTT.

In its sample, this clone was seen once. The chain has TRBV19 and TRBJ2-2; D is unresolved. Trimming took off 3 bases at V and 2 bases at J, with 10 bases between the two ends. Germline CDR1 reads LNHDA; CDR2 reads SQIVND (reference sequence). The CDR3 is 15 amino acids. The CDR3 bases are TGTGCCAGTAGTATCTTCCTCTCTAACACCGGGGAGCTGTTTTTT. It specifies CASSIFLSNTGELFF.

The CDR3 here is CASSYGPFTDTQYF. The CDR3 bases are TGTGCCAGCAGTTACGGGCCATTCACAGATACGCAGTATTTT. The gene calls are TRBV6-5 and TRBJ2-3; the D is unclear. Looked up from germline, CDR1 is MNHEY and CDR2 is SVGAGI. Trimming stripped 2 bases from V and 2 bases from J, with 8 bases between. This CDR3 is 14 amino acids long.

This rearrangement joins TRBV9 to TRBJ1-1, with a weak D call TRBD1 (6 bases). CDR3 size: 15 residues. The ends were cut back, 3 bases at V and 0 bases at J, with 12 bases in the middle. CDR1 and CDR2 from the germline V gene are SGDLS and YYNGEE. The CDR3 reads CASSGGQRMNTEAFF. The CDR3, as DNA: TGTGCCAGCAGCGGAGGACAGAGAATGAACACTGAAGCTTTCTTT.